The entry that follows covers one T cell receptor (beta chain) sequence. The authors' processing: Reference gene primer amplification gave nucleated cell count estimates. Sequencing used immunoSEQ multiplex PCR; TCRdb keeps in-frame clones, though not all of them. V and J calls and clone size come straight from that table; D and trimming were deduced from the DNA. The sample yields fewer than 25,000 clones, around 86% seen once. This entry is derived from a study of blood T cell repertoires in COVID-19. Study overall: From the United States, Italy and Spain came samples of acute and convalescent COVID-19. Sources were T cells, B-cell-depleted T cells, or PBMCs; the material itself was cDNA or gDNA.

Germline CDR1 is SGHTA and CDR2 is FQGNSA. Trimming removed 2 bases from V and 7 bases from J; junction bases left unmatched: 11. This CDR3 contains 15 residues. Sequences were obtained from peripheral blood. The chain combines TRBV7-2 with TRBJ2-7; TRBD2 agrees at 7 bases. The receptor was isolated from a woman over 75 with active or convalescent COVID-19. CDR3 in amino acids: CASSLPSAGSREQYF. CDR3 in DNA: TGTGCCAGCAGCTTACCCTCAGCGGGATCAAGGGAGCAGTACTTC.